The 6 T cell receptor beta chains below all came from one sample that was sequenced in a study of T cell repertoires in cytomegalovirus infection. TCRdb ran MiXCR on the reads and lists one entry per CDR3 protein. The table has about 150,000 distinct CDR3 sequences, about a quarter seen once. Sequenced input: PBMCs. The receptors come from a human donor in good health (CMV status not recorded). Some clones in this sample may be carry-over from other donors' samples.

This clonotype was counted ten times or more. The chain has TRBV7-2 and TRBJ1-5, with D unresolved. CDR3 length: 15 residues. CDR1 is SGHTA, CDR2 FQGNSA, per germline. Trimming pared 1 base from V and 0 bases from J, leaving 7 bases between. The CDR3 DNA sequence: TGTGCCAGCAGCTTAGGGGGTGTTAGCAATCAGCCCCAGCATTTT. Amino acid sequence: CASSLGGVSNQPQHF.

The chain combines TRBV27 with TRBJ1-1; D is unresolved. Germline V lookup: CDR1 MNHEY, CDR2 SMNVEV (reference sequence). The V end was cut by 8 bases, the J end by 1 base, with 5 bases between. The CDR3 spans 11 residues. CDR3 region: CASFRNTEAFF. The CDR3 region has the DNA TGTGCCAGCTTTAGGAACACTGAAGCTTTCTTT.

The V call is TRBV6-4, the J call TRBJ2-7; tentative D call: TRBD1 (6 bases). The CDR3 has 13 amino acids. V dropped 7 bases and J dropped 7 bases, with 17 bases sitting between them. Germline CDR1 is MRHNA and CDR2 is SNTAGT. CDR3 residues: CASIPTGVGEQYF. CDR3 nucleotides: TGTGCCAGCATCCCGACAGGCGTCGGAGAGCAGTACTTC.

This clonotype has a handful of counts. The J gene is TRBJ2-7, the V gene TRBV29-1, with D tentatively TRBD2 (5 bases). The CDR3 runs 15 residues. V was trimmed by 2 bases and J by 1 base, leaving 15 bases between them. Germline CDR1 SQVTM, CDR2 ANQGSEA. The CDR3 region has the DNA TGCAGCGTTGAAAAGGGTAACTCGGGGTCCTACGAGCAGTACTTC. It specifies CSVEKGNSGSYEQYF.

This clonotype came up a few times. CDR3 sequence (DNA): TGTGCCAGTAGCCGGGACAGGGGGCGCGATGAGCAGTTCTTC. Protein product: CASSRDRGRDEQFF. This chain connects TRBV19 to TRBJ2-1; 12 bases match TRBD1. The germline CDR1 and CDR2 sequences are LNHDA and SQIVND (reference sequence). After removal of 6 bases from V and 8 bases from J, the junction contained 5 bases not matched to a gene. The CDR3 totals 14 residues.

This chain connects TRBV6-2 or TRBV6-3 to TRBJ1-5; D not resolved. The germline V gene encodes CDR1 MNHEY and CDR2 SVGEGT. The CDR3 length is 17 residues. V was trimmed by 7 bases and J by 0 bases, leaving 19 bases between them. The DNA for the CDR3 is TGTGCCAGCAAACAAGGGAGAGGGATTATTAGCAATCAGCCCCAGCATTTT. Protein sequence: CASKQGRGIISNQPQHF.